This TCR delta chain derives from a study of γδ T cells in repeated Plasmodium falciparum infection. Overall study: Malian samples came from no-transmission periods or across acute febrile malaria episodes.

Flow sorting of PBMC yielded separate Vgamma9/Vdelta2+ and Vdelta2-negative gammadelta T cell populations for bulk repertoire analysis. The CDR3 covers 17 residues. J was trimmed by 1 base and V by 2 bases; bases with no gene match: 8. Germline loops: CDR1 TSWWSYY, CDR2 QGS. Study-wide findings and caveats: Repeated controlled infections reportedly drove waves of new clonotype selection in Vdelta2-negative, mostly Vdelta1+, gammadelta repertoires.

TCRdb fed the multiplex PCR reads into CATT to redo clone calling. The repertoire has roughly 48,000 delta-chain clones, 1.6% of them found once; the top ten carry about 8.3%. This clone was seen a few times. Its antigen is currently unknown. The protein TCRdb gives is from a much larger clone and does not agree with this DNA's translation at residue 11, likely a read error; the protein shown here comes from the DNA. Sequencing used gamma-delta T cells from blood. The rearrangement links TRDV1 to TRDJ1; TRDD3 matches at 9 bases. The origin of this receptor is a pool of human donors (malaria-infected and uninfected, not separated). The CDR3 DNA follows: TGTGCTCTTGGGGAATATCTGGGGGATCTATGCACCGATAAACTCATCTTT. Translation: CALGEYLGDLCTDKLIF.